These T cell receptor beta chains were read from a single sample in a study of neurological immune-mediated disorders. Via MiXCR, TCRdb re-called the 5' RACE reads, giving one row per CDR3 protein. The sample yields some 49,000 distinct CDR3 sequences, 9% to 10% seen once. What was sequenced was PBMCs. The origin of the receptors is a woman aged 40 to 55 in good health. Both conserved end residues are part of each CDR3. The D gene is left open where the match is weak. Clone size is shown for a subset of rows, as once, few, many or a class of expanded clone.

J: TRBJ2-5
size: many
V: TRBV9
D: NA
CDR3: CASSVSTGVAETQYF
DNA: TGTGCCAGCAGCGTTTCAACGGGGGTCGCAGAGACCCAGTACTTC

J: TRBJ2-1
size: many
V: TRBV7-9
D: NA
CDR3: CASSLAAGRLNEQFF
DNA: TGTGCCAGCAGCTTAGCCGCAGGGCGGCTCAATGAGCAGTTCTTC

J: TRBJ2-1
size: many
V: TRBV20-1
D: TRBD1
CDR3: CSASKTGGRNEQFF
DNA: TGCAGTGCTAGCAAGACAGGGGGGAGGAATGAGCAGTTCTTC

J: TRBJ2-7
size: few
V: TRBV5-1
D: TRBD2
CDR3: CASSLSTGTSGSYEQYF
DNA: TGCGCCAGCAGCTTGAGCACCGGGACTAGCGGTTCCTACGAGCAGTACTTC

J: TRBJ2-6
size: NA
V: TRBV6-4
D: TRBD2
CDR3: CASSVGGRTGANVPTF
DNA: TGTGCCAGTAGTGTGGGGGGGAGAACTGGGGCCAACGTCCCGACTTTC

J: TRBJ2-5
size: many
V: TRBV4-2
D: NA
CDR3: CASSQDAGRAQYF
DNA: TGTGCCAGCAGCCAAGATGCGGGACGGGCCCAGTACTTC

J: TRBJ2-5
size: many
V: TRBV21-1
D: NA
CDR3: CASSPPGLAGSETQYF
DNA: TGTGCCAGCAGCCCCCCGGGACTAGCGGGGTCGGAGACCCAGTACTTC

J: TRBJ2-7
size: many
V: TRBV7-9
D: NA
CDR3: CASSLEYGGEDYEQYF
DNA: TGTGCCAGCAGCTTAGAATATGGCGGCGAGGACTACGAGCAGTACTTC

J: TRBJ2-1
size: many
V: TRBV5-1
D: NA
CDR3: CASSSTNEQFF
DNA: TGCGCCAGCAGCTCAACCAATGAGCAGTTCTTC

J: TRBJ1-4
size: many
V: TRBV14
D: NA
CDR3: CASSQYGLGKLFF
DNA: TGTGCCAGCAGCCAATATGGCCTAGGAAAACTGTTTTTT

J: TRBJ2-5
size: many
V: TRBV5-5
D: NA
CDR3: CASSHQRMETQYF
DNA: TGTGCCAGCAGCCATCAGCGTATGGAGACCCAGTACTTC